A selection of T cell receptor beta chains follows, all from one sample in a study of T cell changes during pregnancy in multiple sclerosis. TCRdb keeps only in-frame clones here, not all; method: immunoSEQ multiplex PCR. The sample records tens of thousands of clones, 85% to 95% being singletons. The sample was peripheral blood, taken after pregnancy. Receptors originate from a female donor with multiple sclerosis, enrolled in a pregnancy study. The CDR3 runs from the conserved cysteine through the conserved F or W. D genes are given only for firm matches. Clone size, where shown, is once, few, many, or a class for clones that have expanded.

v_call	d_call	clone_size	j_call	cdr3_nt	cdr3_aa
TRBV18	TRBD1	.	TRBJ1-5	TGTGCCAGCTCATTCGATACGGGACAGGGGGGTAATCAGCCCCAGCATTTT	CASSFDTGQGGNQPQHF
TRBV19	.	.	TRBJ2-2	TGTGCCAGTAGTATAGTTCCAGGGGCCGCGAACACCGGGGAGCTGTTTTTT	CASSIVPGAANTGELFF
TRBV27	TRBD1	few	TRBJ1-1	TGTGCCAGCAGTTACTCGGGACAGGGGAACACTGAAGCTTTCTTT	CASSYSGQGNTEAFF
TRBV6-1	.	few	TRBJ1-5	TGTGCCAGCAGTGAACGAGGGTCAGGTCAGCCCCAGCATTTT	CASSERGSGQPQHF
TRBV5-4	TRBD1	.	TRBJ1-1	TGTGCCAGCAGTTTCACAGGGGTTTCTGAAGCTTTCTTT	CASSFTGVSEAFF
TRBV27	.	.	TRBJ2-7	TGTGCCAGCAGTTTAGGTCAGGGCGGCGAGCAGTACTTC	CASSLGQGGEQYF
TRBV19	TRBD2	.	TRBJ2-1	TGTGCCAGTAGTTCTAGCGGGAGGATTCTAAATGAGCAGTTCTTC	CASSSSGRILNEQFF
TRBV25-1	.	.	TRBJ2-2	TGTGCCAGCACCCTTAGTGGGGGAGGGAACACCGGGGAGCTGTTTTTT	CASTLSGGGNTGELFF
TRBV29-1	TRBD1	.	TRBJ2-6	TGCAGCGTTGTACAGGGGACCGGGGCCAACGTCCTGACTTTC	CSVVQGTGANVLTF
TRBV7-9	TRBD2	.	TRBJ2-1	TGTGCCAGCAGCCCGGGACTAGCGGCTAACAATGAGCAGTTCTTC	CASSPGLAANNEQFF
TRBV7-9	TRBD2	once	TRBJ2-7	TGTGCCAGCAGCTTTACTAGCGGGAGTTCCTACGAGCAGTACTTC	CASSFTSGSSYEQYF
TRBV5-6	TRBD1	.	TRBJ2-1	TGTGCCAGCAGCTCAATAGACAGGGGGTTCGGCAATGAGCAGTTCTTC	CASSSIDRGFGNEQFF
TRBV19	TRBD1	.	TRBJ1-1	TGTGCCAGTACCACCGGGACAGGGATTCCGGCTGAAGCTTTCTTT	CASTTGTGIPAEAFF
TRBV14	.	.	TRBJ2-1	TGTGCCAGCAGCCGGGTAGGAGGAGACAATGAGCAGTTCTTC	CASSRVGGDNEQFF
TRBV10-1	TRBD2	.	TRBJ2-1	TGCGCCAGCACCTTGAAGGGTTTTCTAGCGGGGGACTACAATGAGCAGTTCTTC	CASTLKGFLAGDYNEQFF
TRBV4-3	TRBD1	once	TRBJ1-1	TGCGCCAGCAGCCAAGGATGGGGACAGGGATTCATGAACACTGAAGCTTTCTTT	CASSQGWGQGFMNTEAFF
TRBV15	.	.	TRBJ2-2	TGTGCCACCAGATTCCAGGGGAGCGCCGGGGAGCTGTTTTTT	CATRFQGSAGELFF
TRBV11-2	TRBD1	.	TRBJ2-7	TGTGCCAGCAGCTTGAATAGGGGGCTCGCCTACGAGCAGTACTTC	CASSLNRGLAYEQYF
TRBV5-6	TRBD2	once	TRBJ2-5	TGTGCCAGCAGCTGGGGCTGGGGGTTAGCGGGAGGAAAAGAGACCCAGTACTTC	CASSWGWGLAGGKETQYF
TRBV25-1	.	.	TRBJ2-2	TGTGCCAGCAGTGGTAACCTTAGACACGAAGATACCGGGGAGCTGTTTTTT	CASSGNLRHEDTGELFF
TRBV27	TRBD1	.	TRBJ1-2	TGTGCCAGCAGTCTGTCGGGACAGACTTATGGCTACACCTTC	CASSLSGQTYGYTF
TRBV7-8	.	.	TRBJ2-2	TGTGCCAGCAGCTTAGTCGCAGGGAGGTACGGGGAGCTGTTTTTT	CASSLVAGRYGELFF
TRBV28	TRBD2	.	TRBJ2-3	TGTGCCAGCAGTTGGGCCGGGGCGGGAGGGACAGATACGCAGTATTTT	CASSWAGAGGTDTQYF
TRBV9	.	.	TRBJ1-4	TGTGCCAGCAGCGTAGACTGGGCAGGAACTAATGAAAAACTGTTTTTT	CASSVDWAGTNEKLFF
TRBV4-2	.	.	TRBJ2-6	TGTGCCAGCACCGGTACAGGTTTCTCTGGGGCCAACGTCCTGACTTTC	CASTGTGFSGANVLTF
TRBV7-2	TRBD2	.	TRBJ2-2	TGTGCCAGCAGGGGAGGACTAGAGATTCCCGGGGAGCTGTTTTTT	CASRGGLEIPGELFF
TRBV6-5	.	.	TRBJ2-2	TGTGCCAGCAGTCGAGGGAAGGCCGGGGAGCTGTTTTTT	CASSRGKAGELFF
TRBV7-3	.	.	TRBJ1-2	TGTGCCAGCAGCCTCGAGGAGGGGTATGGCTACACCTTC	CASSLEEGYGYTF
TRBV14	.	.	TRBJ1-3	TGTGCCAGCAGCCCACAGGCTCACTCTGGAAACACCATATATTTT	CASSPQAHSGNTIYF
TRBV21-1	.	.	TRBJ1-1	TGTGCCAGCAGCAAGCAGGTTACTGAAGCTTTCTTT	CASSKQVTEAFF
TRBV7-2	TRBD1	.	TRBJ1-5	TGTGCCAGCAGCCTACAGGGGCGATTCGGCAATCAGCCCCAGCATTTT	CASSLQGRFGNQPQHF
TRBV10-3	TRBD1	few	TRBJ2-7	TGTGCCATCGGACAGGGGGGACTTTACGAGCAGTACTTC	CAIGQGGLYEQYF
TRBV27	.	.	TRBJ2-5	TGTGCCAGCAGTTCCACCTTCGGACTTGGGGAGACCCAGTACTTC	CASSSTFGLGETQYF